This TCR beta chain came from a study of cytomegalovirus exposure and HLA in healthy donors. Points from the study as a whole: Both high specificity and high sensitivity reportedly marked the classifier's diagnosis of cytomegalovirus status. Most subjects had HLA-A and HLA-B alleles reportedly predicted accurately by TCR beta sequences.

Researchers ran the PCR with 60 Vbeta and 13 Jbeta primers. The assay was immunoSEQ multiplex PCR, and TCRdb's table has in-frame clones only and misses some. The data include 35,000 to 45,000 clones; the top ten clones carry just under 4%. V was trimmed by 2 bases and J by 1 base, leaving 5 bases between them. Germline-derived CDR1 and CDR2 are MNHEY and SMNVEV (reference sequence). The CDR3 is made up of 13 amino acids. About this clone: Its antigen is as yet unknown.

The sequencing input was PBMCs. This TCR was sampled from a male donor in good health and CMV-seronegative. The chain joins TRBV27 to TRBJ1-1; no reliable D call. CDR3 region: CASSLGRNTEAFF. The CDR3 DNA reads TGTGCCAGCAGTTTAGGCAGGAACACTGAAGCTTTCTTT.